This T cell receptor (beta chain) was retrieved from a study of T cell responses to AZD1222 COVID-19 vaccine. Study-level information: Second-dose intervals near 4 or 12 weeks were combined.

Study-level findings and limits: Per reports, nearly half of all spike-specific TCRs target regions that are unmutated in variants. Donors skewed white British and female; clonal diversity was possibly underestimated.

Sequencing was performed with immunoSEQ multiplex PCR; in TCRdb, only in-frame clones are kept and a portion is missing. The sample has about 130,000 clones; around 92% are singletons. In the case of this clone: Its target is not known.

The sequences come from peripheral blood, collected on day 0 of AZD1222 vaccination. The TCR originated in an adult in good health.

CDR3: CASSHTLGRGDFYNSPLHF. DNA of the CDR3: TGTGCCAGCAGCCACACCCTGGGCAGGGGGGATTTCTATAATTCACCCCTCCACTTT. V and J are TRBV7-9 and TRBJ1-6, with 7 bases matching TRBD1. V lost 5 bases to trimming and J lost 3 bases; unmatched junction nucleotides: 16. This CDR3 spans 19 amino acids. The germline gives CDR1 SEHNR, CDR2 FQNEAQ (reference sequence).